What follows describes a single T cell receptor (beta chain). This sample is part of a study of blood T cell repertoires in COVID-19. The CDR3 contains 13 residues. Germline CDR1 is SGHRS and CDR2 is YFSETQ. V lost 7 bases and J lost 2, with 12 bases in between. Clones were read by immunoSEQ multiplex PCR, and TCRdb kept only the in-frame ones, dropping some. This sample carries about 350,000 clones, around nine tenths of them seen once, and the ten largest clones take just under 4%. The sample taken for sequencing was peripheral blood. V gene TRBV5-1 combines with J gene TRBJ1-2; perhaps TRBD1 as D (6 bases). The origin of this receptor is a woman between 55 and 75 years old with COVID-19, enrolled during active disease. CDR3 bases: TGCGCCAGCCGCTCAACAGGGAACTATGGCTACACCTTC. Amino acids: CASRSTGNYGYTF.